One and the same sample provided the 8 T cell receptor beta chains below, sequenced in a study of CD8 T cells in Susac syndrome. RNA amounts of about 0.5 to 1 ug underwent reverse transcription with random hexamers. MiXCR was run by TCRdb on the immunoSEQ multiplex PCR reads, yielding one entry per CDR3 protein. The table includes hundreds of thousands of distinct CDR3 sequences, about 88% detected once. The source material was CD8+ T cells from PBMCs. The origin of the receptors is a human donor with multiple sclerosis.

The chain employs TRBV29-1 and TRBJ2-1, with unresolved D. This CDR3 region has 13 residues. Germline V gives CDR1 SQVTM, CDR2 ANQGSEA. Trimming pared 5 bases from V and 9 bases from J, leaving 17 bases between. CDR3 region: CSVTTTVSTEQFF. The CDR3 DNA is TGCAGCGTTACTACTACCGTCTCAACTGAGCAGTTCTTC.

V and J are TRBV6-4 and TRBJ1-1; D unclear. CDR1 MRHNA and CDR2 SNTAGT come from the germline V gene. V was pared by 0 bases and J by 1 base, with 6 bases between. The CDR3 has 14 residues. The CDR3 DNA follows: TGTGCCAGCAGTGACTCCGACGGGAACACTGAAGCTTTCTTT. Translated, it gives CASSDSDGNTEAFF.

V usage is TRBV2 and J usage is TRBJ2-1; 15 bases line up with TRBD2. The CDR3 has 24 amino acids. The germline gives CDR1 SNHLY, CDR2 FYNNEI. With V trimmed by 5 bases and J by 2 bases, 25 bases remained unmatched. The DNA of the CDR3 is TGTGCCAGCAGTTCCTTTTGGCGGGACAGCTGGACTAGCGGGGGGGCCGTGGCCTACAATGAGCAGTTCTTC. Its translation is CASSSFWRDSWTSGGAVAYNEQFF.

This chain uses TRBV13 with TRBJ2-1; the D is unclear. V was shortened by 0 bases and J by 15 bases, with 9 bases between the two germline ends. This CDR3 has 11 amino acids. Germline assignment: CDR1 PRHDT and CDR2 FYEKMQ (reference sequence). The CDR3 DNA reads TGTGCCAGCAGCTTAGGGGGCTCCCCGTTCTTC. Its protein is CASSLGGSPFF.

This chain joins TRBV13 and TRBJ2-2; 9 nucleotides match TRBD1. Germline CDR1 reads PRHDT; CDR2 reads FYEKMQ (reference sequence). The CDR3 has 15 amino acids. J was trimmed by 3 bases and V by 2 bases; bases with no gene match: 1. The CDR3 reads CASSLRDRDTGELFF. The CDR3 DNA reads TGTGCCAGCAGCTTACGGGACAGGGACACCGGGGAGCTGTTTTTT.

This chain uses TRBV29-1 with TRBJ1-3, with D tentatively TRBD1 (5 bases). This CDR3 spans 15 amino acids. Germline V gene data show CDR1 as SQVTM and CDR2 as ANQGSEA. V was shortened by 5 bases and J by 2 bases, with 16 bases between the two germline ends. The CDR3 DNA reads TGCAGCGTTATGGACAACCAAAAGGCTGGAAACACCATATATTTT. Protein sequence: CSVMDNQKAGNTIYF.

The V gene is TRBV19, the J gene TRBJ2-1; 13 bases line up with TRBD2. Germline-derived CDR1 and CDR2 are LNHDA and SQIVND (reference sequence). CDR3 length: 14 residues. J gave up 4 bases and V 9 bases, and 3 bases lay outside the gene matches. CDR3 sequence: CASQTSGRYNEQFF. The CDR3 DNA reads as TGTGCCAGCCAGACTAGCGGGAGGTACAATGAGCAGTTCTTC.

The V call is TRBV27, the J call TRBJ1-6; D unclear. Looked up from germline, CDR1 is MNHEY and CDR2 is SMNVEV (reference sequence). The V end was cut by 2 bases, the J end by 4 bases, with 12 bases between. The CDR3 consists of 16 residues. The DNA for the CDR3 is TGTGCCAGCAGTTTAATGGCAAGCTTTTATAATTCACCCCTCCACTTT. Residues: CASSLMASFYNSPLHF.